In this sample, the clone carrying this T cell receptor (beta chain) turned up once. The data were taken from a study of shared clonotypes between healthy human individuals. Germline V gene data show CDR1 as MNHEY and CDR2 as SMNVEV (reference sequence). V lost 4 bases, J lost 4 bases, and 7 bases stayed unmatched. The CDR3 is made up of 15 amino acids. Terminally differentiated effector memory CD45RA+ cells were excluded from the naive CD8 cells, which were CD45RO-negative and positively selected for CCR7. Healthy HIV-negative adults without recent acute infections or vaccinations served as donors. Replicate PCRs run on sorted subsets employed around 200 ng DNA, around 31,000 T cell genomes. The protocol was immunoSEQ multiplex PCR, while the TCRdb copy is restricted to in-frame clones and leaves out a portion. The table records around 2.1 million clones, approximately 94% of them present only once.

The clonotype comes from a man aged 18 to 29 in good health. Some clones in this sample may be carry-over from other donors' samples. The rearrangement uses TRBV27 and TRBJ2-5; 9 nucleotides align to TRBD1. The sequenced sample consisted of naive CD8+ T cells from PBMCs. For the CDR3, the DNA is TGTGCCAGCAGTTACGGGACAGGGAGAAGAGAGACCCAGTACTTC. Translated: CASSYGTGRRETQYF.